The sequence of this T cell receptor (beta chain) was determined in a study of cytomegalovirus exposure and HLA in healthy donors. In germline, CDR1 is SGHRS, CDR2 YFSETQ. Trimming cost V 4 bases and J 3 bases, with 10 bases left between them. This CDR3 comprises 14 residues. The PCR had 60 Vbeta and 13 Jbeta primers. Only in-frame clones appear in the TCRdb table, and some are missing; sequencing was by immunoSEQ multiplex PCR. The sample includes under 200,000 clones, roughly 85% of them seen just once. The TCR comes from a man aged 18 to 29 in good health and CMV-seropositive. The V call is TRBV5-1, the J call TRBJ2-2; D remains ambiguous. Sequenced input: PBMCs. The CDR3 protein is CASSLPSDTGELFF. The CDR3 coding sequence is TGCGCCAGCAGCCTCCCTTCCGACACCGGGGAGCTGTTTTTT.